The source of this T cell receptor (beta chain) is a study of blood T cell repertoires in COVID-19. The wider study: Samples came from the United States, Italy and Spain, spanning acute and convalescent COVID-19. PBMCs, B-cell-depleted T cells, or T cells were the source of the cDNA or gDNA that made up the material.

Per the original methods: Scientists estimated how many nucleated cells there were by amplifying reference gene primers. Sequencing used immunoSEQ multiplex PCR; TCRdb keeps in-frame clones, though not all of them. Clone size and the V and J calls come from that table; the DNA yielded D and trimming. The table records 260,000 or so clones, 75% to 90% of them present only once. The CDR3 covers 15 residues. CDR1 and CDR2 (germline): LGHNA, YSLEER. Losses at the gene ends were 3 bases for V and 5 bases for J; bases not matched to a gene: 4. The material sequenced was peripheral blood. The rearrangement links TRBV4-3 to TRBJ1-4, with 9 bases aligning to TRBD1. The clonotype comes from a human donor in a cohort sampled during active COVID-19. CDR3 region: CASSHTGTGNEKLFF. The CDR3 coding sequence is TGCGCCAGCAGCCATACCGGGACAGGGAATGAAAAACTGTTTTTT.